This entry concerns a single T cell receptor (beta chain). V lost 0 bases, J lost 4 bases, and 5 bases stayed unmatched. The CDR3 is 15 residues long. Looked up from germline, CDR1 is ENHRY and CDR2 is SYGVKD. The record originates from a study of T cell responses to AZD1222 COVID-19 vaccine. The table came from immunoSEQ multiplex PCR; TCRdb's copy has only in-frame clones and leaves some out. The top ten hold 5% to 7% of the sample, which has more than 100,000 clones, about 85% seen once. The receptor was derived from an adult in good health. The V and J genes are TRBV10-3 and TRBJ1-2, with 7 bases identical to TRBD1. Sequenced here: peripheral blood, sampled on day 0 of AZD1222 vaccination. CDR3: CAISESSGTVYGYTF. CDR3 coding DNA: TGTGCCATCAGTGAGTCTAGCGGGACAGTCTATGGCTACACCTTC.